Listed below are T cell receptor beta chains from one sample, sequenced in a study of shared clonotypes between healthy human individuals. Using immunoSEQ multiplex PCR, the repertoire was profiled, and TCRdb retains in-frame clones only, with some absent. The table lists about 1.5 million clones, roughly 96% of them singletons. What was sequenced was naive CD4+ T cells sorted from blood. Every receptor here comes from a man aged 25 to 45 in good health. Both conserved end residues are trimmed from each CDR3. Fields, in order: V gene, J gene, CDR3 protein.

>TRBV7-2|TRBJ2-1
ASGHGGIGYNEQF
>TRBV7-3|TRBJ2-1
ASSRGNMGPNEQF
>TRBV28|TRBJ1-3
ASTPVGATSGNTIY
>TRBV5-5|TRBJ2-5
ASSLLETQY
>TRBV28|TRBJ2-7
ASTPHAGQYEQY
>TRBV29-1|TRBJ2-1
SVGTPLSGYNEQF
>TRBV28|TRBJ2-2
ASSLGLVTGELF
>TRBV11-2|TRBJ2-1
ASSLSRGRADEQF
>TRBV9|TRBJ2-5
ASSVGGYQETQY
>TRBV7-2|TRBJ2-1
ASSLGGTSYNEQF
>TRBV29-1|TRBJ2-5
SVVWTEETQY
>TRBV18|TRBJ1-3
ASSPPSRTPDSGNTIY
>TRBV2|TRBJ2-5
ASSGGAQETQY
>TRBV11-2|TRBJ2-2
ASSQLAGQGELF
>TRBV19|TRBJ2-7
ASSTTGTGWAEQY
>TRBV28|TRBJ2-1
AGTSSHNEQF